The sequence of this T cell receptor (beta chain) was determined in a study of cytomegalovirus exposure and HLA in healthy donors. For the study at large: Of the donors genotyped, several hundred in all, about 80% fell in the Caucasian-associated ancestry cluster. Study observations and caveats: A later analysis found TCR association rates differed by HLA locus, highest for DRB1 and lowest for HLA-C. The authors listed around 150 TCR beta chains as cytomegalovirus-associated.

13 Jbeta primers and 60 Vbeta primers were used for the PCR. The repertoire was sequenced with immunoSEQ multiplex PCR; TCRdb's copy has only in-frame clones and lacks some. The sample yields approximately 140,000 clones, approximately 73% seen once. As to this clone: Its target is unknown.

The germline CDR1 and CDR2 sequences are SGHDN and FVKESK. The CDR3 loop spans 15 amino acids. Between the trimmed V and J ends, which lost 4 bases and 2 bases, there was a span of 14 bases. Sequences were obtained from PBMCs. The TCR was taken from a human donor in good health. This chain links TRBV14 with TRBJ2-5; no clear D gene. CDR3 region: CASSPYAAVQETQYF. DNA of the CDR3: TGTGCCAGCAGCCCTTATGCGGCGGTACAAGAGACCCAGTACTTC.